The rows below give T cell receptor beta chains drawn from one sample of a study of CD8+CD57+ T cells in acquired aplastic anemia. TCRdb fed the reads into MiXCR, producing one record per CDR3 protein. Altogether approximately 300,000 distinct CDR3 sequences are present, around three fifths being singletons, with the ten largest covering under 1.5%. The sequenced material came from sorted CD4+, CD8+, or CD8+CD57+ T cells (not recorded which) from PBMCs. Receptor source: a human donor with aplastic anemia. Both conserved end residues are part of each CDR3. Fields, in order: V gene, clone size, J gene, D gene, CDR3 protein, CDR3 DNA. A D gene is named only where the DNA matches it firmly. Clone size, where shown, is once, few, many, or a class for clones that have expanded.

v_gene: TRBV7-7; abundance: few; j_gene: TRBJ2-1; d_gene: TRBD2; CDR3aa: CASSPSGTYNEQFF; CDR3nt: TGTGCCAGCAGCCCTAGCGGAACTTACAATGAGCAGTTCTTC
v_gene: TRBV10-2; abundance: many; j_gene: TRBJ1-5; d_gene: .; CDR3aa: CASRWGGTNQPQHF; CDR3nt: TGCGCCAGCAGATGGGGGGGAACCAATCAGCCCCAGCATTTT
v_gene: TRBV7-6; abundance: many; j_gene: TRBJ1-6; d_gene: .; CDR3aa: CASSPRPHGQFDNSPLHF; CDR3nt: TGTGCCAGCAGCCCGCGCCCGCATGGACAGTTCGATAATTCACCCCTCCACTTT
v_gene: TRBV2; abundance: few; j_gene: TRBJ2-5; d_gene: .; CDR3aa: CASGREGMETQYF; CDR3nt: TGTGCCAGCGGGCGTGAGGGGATGGAGACCCAGTACTTC
v_gene: TRBV7-3; abundance: once; j_gene: TRBJ1-1; d_gene: .; CDR3aa: CASSQVEAAGTEAFF; CDR3nt: TGCGCCAGCAGCCAAGTTGAGGCGGCGGGCACTGAAGCTTTCTTT
v_gene: TRBV18; abundance: few; j_gene: TRBJ1-5; d_gene: .; CDR3aa: CASSLSNSNQPQHF; CDR3nt: TGTGCCAGCTCACTCTCAAATAGCAATCAGCCCCAGCATTTT
v_gene: TRBV25-1; abundance: .; j_gene: TRBJ1-2; d_gene: TRBD1; CDR3aa: CASITAPPRDSYGYTF; CDR3nt: TGTGCCAGCATCACAGCTCCCCCACGGGACAGCTATGGCTACACCTTC
v_gene: TRBV7-2; abundance: .; j_gene: TRBJ2-2; d_gene: .; CDR3aa: CASSLDSGRANTGELFF; CDR3nt: TGTGCCAGCAGCTTAGACTCGGGGCGCGCGAACACCGGGGAGCTGTTTTTT
v_gene: TRBV29-1; abundance: .; j_gene: TRBJ1-1; d_gene: .; CDR3aa: CSVPAQLGAVTEAFF; CDR3nt: TGCAGCGTTCCTGCTCAGCTGGGGGCTGTCACTGAAGCTTTCTTT
v_gene: TRBV7-3; abundance: .; j_gene: TRBJ1-1; d_gene: .; CDR3aa: CASSEDSGKGLLNTEAFF; CDR3nt: TGTGCCAGCAGCGAGGACAGTGGAAAGGGTTTGCTCAACACTGAAGCTTTCTTT
v_gene: TRBV9; abundance: many; j_gene: TRBJ2-7; d_gene: TRBD1; CDR3aa: CASSATGAPNYEQYF; CDR3nt: TGTGCCAGCAGCGCGACAGGGGCGCCCAATTACGAGCAGTACTTC
v_gene: TRBV20-1; abundance: .; j_gene: TRBJ1-5; d_gene: .; CDR3aa: CSASGTLGNQPQHF; CDR3nt: TGCAGTGCCTCGGGGACCCTCGGCAATCAGCCCCAGCATTTT
v_gene: TRBV25-1; abundance: .; j_gene: TRBJ2-5; d_gene: TRBD2; CDR3aa: CASSESNGREEETQYF; CDR3nt: TGTGCCAGCAGTGAATCGAACGGGAGGGAAGAAGAGACCCAGTACTTC
v_gene: TRBV5-1; abundance: few; j_gene: TRBJ1-6; d_gene: .; CDR3aa: CASRLGDGSPLHF; CDR3nt: TGCGCGAGCCGGCTAGGGGACGGTTCACCCCTCCACTTT
v_gene: TRBV19; abundance: .; j_gene: TRBJ1-6; d_gene: TRBD1; CDR3aa: CASSSQDRTNSPLHF; CDR3nt: TGTGCCAGTAGTTCCCAGGACAGGACTAATTCACCCCTCCACTTT
v_gene: TRBV5-4; abundance: .; j_gene: TRBJ1-1; d_gene: .; CDR3aa: CASRAQVGGVGTEAFF; CDR3nt: TGTGCCAGCAGGGCGCAGGTAGGAGGGGTGGGCACTGAAGCTTTCTTT
v_gene: TRBV7-2; abundance: .; j_gene: TRBJ1-2; d_gene: .; CDR3aa: CASSLGTDRYTF; CDR3nt: TGTGCCAGCAGCTTAGGGACAGATCGCTACACCTTC
v_gene: TRBV5-6; abundance: many; j_gene: TRBJ1-1; d_gene: .; CDR3aa: CASSFGFYRNTEAFF; CDR3nt: TGTGCCAGCAGCTTTGGGTTTTATCGGAACACTGAAGCTTTCTTT
v_gene: TRBV27; abundance: .; j_gene: TRBJ2-5; d_gene: .; CDR3aa: CASSLLGTGETQYF; CDR3nt: TGTGCCAGCAGTTTATTGGGGACGGGGGAGACCCAGTACTTC
v_gene: TRBV7-9; abundance: .; j_gene: TRBJ2-5; d_gene: .; CDR3aa: CASSSDYQETQYF; CDR3nt: TGTGCCAGCAGCTCCGACTACCAAGAGACCCAGTACTTC
v_gene: TRBV14; abundance: once; j_gene: TRBJ2-5; d_gene: .; CDR3aa: CASGQTGGGVGETQNF; CDR3nt: TGTGCCAGCGGCCAAACCGGAGGGGGCGTGGGGGAGACCCAGAACTTC
v_gene: TRBV25-1; abundance: .; j_gene: TRBJ2-1; d_gene: .; CDR3aa: CASSEFGQWSGSNEQFF; CDR3nt: TGTGCCAGCAGTGAATTTGGACAGTGGTCGGGGAGCAATGAGCAGTTCTTC
v_gene: TRBV2; abundance: .; j_gene: TRBJ1-6; d_gene: .; CDR3aa: CASSGLGVPPPLHF; CDR3nt: TGTGCCAGCAGTGGGTTGGGGGTGCCCCCGCCCCTCCACTTT
v_gene: TRBV7-2; abundance: many; j_gene: TRBJ2-1; d_gene: TRBD2; CDR3aa: CASSPVGGAYNEQFF; CDR3nt: TGTGCCAGCAGTCCAGTCGGGGGGGCCTACAATGAGCAGTTCTTC
v_gene: TRBV12-3/TRBV12-4; abundance: .; j_gene: TRBJ2-1; d_gene: .; CDR3aa: CARGTYPNTFF; CDR3nt: TGTGCCAGGGGGACATACCCCAACACCTTCTTC
v_gene: TRBV4-1; abundance: many; j_gene: TRBJ1-2; d_gene: TRBD1; CDR3aa: CASSSRQGSYGYTF; CDR3nt: TGCGCCAGCAGCAGCAGACAGGGAAGCTATGGCTACACCTTC
v_gene: TRBV7-8; abundance: .; j_gene: TRBJ1-4; d_gene: TRBD1; CDR3aa: CASTPDRGMIGGNEKLFF; CDR3nt: TGTGCCAGCACCCCTGACAGGGGGATGATCGGGGGTAATGAAAAACTGTTTTTT
v_gene: TRBV3-1; abundance: many; j_gene: TRBJ2-2; d_gene: TRBD1; CDR3aa: CASSRGTGAGGELFF; CDR3nt: TGTGCCAGCAGCCGCGGGACAGGGGCCGGCGGGGAGCTGTTTTTT
v_gene: TRBV15; abundance: .; j_gene: TRBJ1-6; d_gene: .; CDR3aa: CATSRDPSGRSSPLHF; CDR3nt: TGTGCCACCAGCAGAGATCCTTCAGGGAGAAGTTCACCCCTCCACTTT
v_gene: TRBV5-1; abundance: many; j_gene: TRBJ2-1; d_gene: TRBD2; CDR3aa: CASSLGGLAGRNEQFF; CDR3nt: TGCGCCAGCAGCTTGGGTGGACTAGCGGGAAGGAATGAGCAGTTCTTC
v_gene: TRBV9; abundance: few; j_gene: TRBJ2-2; d_gene: TRBD1; CDR3aa: CASSVTTGGRTGELFF; CDR3nt: TGTGCCAGCAGCGTCACAACAGGGGGGAGGACCGGGGAGCTGTTTTTT
v_gene: TRBV20-1; abundance: .; j_gene: TRBJ2-1; d_gene: TRBD2; CDR3aa: CSAIATSGSNEQFF; CDR3nt: TGCAGTGCTATAGCGACTAGCGGGAGCAATGAGCAGTTCTTC
v_gene: TRBV14; abundance: .; j_gene: TRBJ2-7; d_gene: .; CDR3aa: CASSQSGSSYEQYF; CDR3nt: TGTGCCAGCAGCCAATCGGGGTCTTCCTACGAGCAGTACTTC
v_gene: TRBV19; abundance: .; j_gene: TRBJ1-4; d_gene: TRBD1; CDR3aa: CASSIRQGASLFF; CDR3nt: TGTGCCAGTAGTATTCGGCAGGGGGCATCGCTGTTTTTT
v_gene: TRBV6-5; abundance: few; j_gene: TRBJ2-7; d_gene: .; CDR3aa: CASSSQGIGEQYF; CDR3nt: TGTGCCAGCAGTAGCCAGGGGATAGGTGAGCAGTACTTC
v_gene: TRBV24-1; abundance: .; j_gene: TRBJ2-1; d_gene: .; CDR3aa: CATSDFGARGRSYNEQFF; CDR3nt: TGTGCCACCAGTGATTTTGGGGCCAGGGGTAGGTCCTACAATGAGCAGTTCTTC
v_gene: TRBV19; abundance: .; j_gene: TRBJ2-2; d_gene: .; CDR3aa: CASRGPGELFF; CDR3nt: TGTGCCAGTAGGGGGCCCGGGGAGCTGTTTTTT
v_gene: TRBV10-3; abundance: .; j_gene: TRBJ2-3; d_gene: .; CDR3aa: CAISESARGDTQYF; CDR3nt: TGTGCCATCAGTGAATCTGCCCGGGGTGATACGCAGTATTTT
v_gene: TRBV5-1; abundance: many; j_gene: TRBJ1-4; d_gene: TRBD1; CDR3aa: CASSSQGEREKLFF; CDR3nt: TGCGCCAGCAGCTCCCAGGGGGAGAGAGAAAAACTGTTTTTT
v_gene: TRBV24-1; abundance: .; j_gene: TRBJ2-7; d_gene: TRBD1; CDR3aa: CAKDRASEQYF; CDR3nt: TGTGCCAAGGACAGGGCGAGCGAGCAGTACTTC
v_gene: TRBV7-9; abundance: .; j_gene: TRBJ2-2; d_gene: .; CDR3aa: CASSLSPNTGELFF; CDR3nt: TGTGCCAGCAGCTTATCGCCTAACACCGGGGAGCTGTTTTTT
v_gene: TRBV7-2; abundance: .; j_gene: TRBJ2-7; d_gene: .; CDR3aa: CASSALGQRPYEQYF; CDR3nt: TGTGCCAGCAGCGCGTTAGGACAGCGCCCCTACGAGCAGTACTTC
v_gene: TRBV7-8; abundance: .; j_gene: TRBJ2-7; d_gene: .; CDR3aa: CASSLQSPGGEQYF; CDR3nt: TGTGCCAGCAGCTTACAATCCCCCGGAGGTGAGCAGTACTTC
v_gene: TRBV7-3; abundance: .; j_gene: TRBJ2-1; d_gene: TRBD2; CDR3aa: CASSRGLADYNEQFF; CDR3nt: TGTGCCAGCAGCCGGGGACTAGCGGACTACAATGAGCAGTTCTTC
v_gene: TRBV9; abundance: many; j_gene: TRBJ2-7; d_gene: .; CDR3aa: CASSVGTASYEQYF; CDR3nt: TGTGCCAGCAGCGTCGGGACGGCCTCCTACGAGCAGTACTTC
v_gene: TRBV6-6; abundance: .; j_gene: TRBJ2-7; d_gene: TRBD1; CDR3aa: CASSSAGTGGYEQYF; CDR3nt: TGTGCCAGCAGTTCTGCCGGGACAGGGGGCTACGAGCAGTACTTC
v_gene: TRBV20-1; abundance: many; j_gene: TRBJ2-3; d_gene: TRBD2; CDR3aa: CSADSERENPDTQYF; CDR3nt: TGCAGTGCTGATAGCGAGCGGGAGAATCCAGATACGCAGTATTTT
v_gene: TRBV6-2/TRBV6-3; abundance: .; j_gene: TRBJ1-2; d_gene: .; CDR3aa: CASDRSGSGGYTF; CDR3nt: TGTGCCAGCGATCGTTCAGGGTCTGGTGGCTACACCTTC
v_gene: TRBV7-9; abundance: .; j_gene: TRBJ1-2; d_gene: .; CDR3aa: CASVGSRADGYTF; CDR3nt: TGTGCCAGCGTGGGCTCCCGTGCTGATGGCTACACCTTC
v_gene: TRBV4-1; abundance: many; j_gene: TRBJ2-7; d_gene: TRBD2; CDR3aa: CASSQGGTSGHEQYF; CDR3nt: TGCGCCAGCAGCCAGGGGGGGACTAGCGGCCACGAGCAGTACTTC
v_gene: TRBV5-6; abundance: many; j_gene: TRBJ1-1; d_gene: .; CDR3aa: CASSLWTSIMRNTEAFF; CDR3nt: TGTGCCAGCAGCTTGTGGACTTCTATCATGAGGAACACTGAAGCTTTCTTT
v_gene: TRBV5-6; abundance: many; j_gene: TRBJ1-1; d_gene: .; CDR3aa: CASSLRGREAFF; CDR3nt: TGTGCCAGCAGCTTAAGGGGAAGGGAAGCTTTCTTT
v_gene: TRBV10-3; abundance: few; j_gene: TRBJ2-5; d_gene: .; CDR3aa: CAISGTEEETQYF; CDR3nt: TGTGCCATCAGTGGGACAGAAGAAGAGACCCAGTACTTC
v_gene: TRBV14; abundance: .; j_gene: TRBJ2-7; d_gene: .; CDR3aa: CASSQQGKDEQYF; CDR3nt: TGTGCCAGCAGCCAACAGGGGAAGGACGAGCAGTACTTC
v_gene: TRBV10-3; abundance: .; j_gene: TRBJ2-2; d_gene: .; CDR3aa: CAIALGSTNTGELFF; CDR3nt: TGTGCCATCGCCTTAGGGTCCACGAACACCGGGGAGCTGTTTTTT
v_gene: TRBV5-1; abundance: few; j_gene: TRBJ2-3; d_gene: .; CDR3aa: CASSLQSLLTDTQYF; CDR3nt: TGCGCCAGCAGCTTGCAGTCTCTCCTCACAGATACGCAGTATTTT
v_gene: TRBV3-1; abundance: .; j_gene: TRBJ2-5; d_gene: .; CDR3aa: CASSQGLDSQETQCF; CDR3nt: TGTGCCAGCAGCCAAGGCCTGGACAGCCAAGAGACCCAGTGCTTC